Following are 21 T cell receptor beta chains from one sample sequenced in a study of control samples from healthy donors and cancer patients. Assay used: immunoSEQ multiplex PCR; TCRdb lists only in-frame clones, some missing. This sample has roughly 170,000 clones, with just over 85% found just once. What was sequenced was blood. Source of these receptors: a woman in her thirties in good health.

This sequence joins TRBV12-3 or TRBV12-4 and TRBJ2-7, with unresolved D. This CDR3 comprises 12 residues. Trimming stripped 4 bases from V and 3 bases from J, with 7 bases between. The CDR3 loop is CASSSFLYEQYF. The CDR3 DNA is TGTGCCAGCAGTTCTTTCCTCTACGAGCAGTACTTC.

Here the CDR3 DNA reads TGTGCCACCAGCACAGGAAGCGGGGGGGCCGAAAATGAGCAGTTCTTC. Translated: CATSTGSGGAENEQFF. V gene TRBV15 combines with J gene TRBJ2-1; 10 nucleotides align to TRBD2. Germline CDR1 reads LNHNV; CDR2 reads YYDKDF (reference sequence). V lost 4 bases to trimming and J lost 7 bases; unmatched junction nucleotides: 10. The CDR3 spans 16 residues.

The genes are TRBV24-1 and TRBJ1-1; D gene ambiguous. Trimming took 4 bases from V and 10 from J, leaving 9 bases between them. The V gene's germline CDR1 is KGHDR and CDR2 SFDVKD. This CDR3 has 11 amino acids. The chain's CDR3 is CATSESGSAFF. In DNA form, the CDR3 reads TGTGCCACCAGTGAGTCAGGATCAGCTTTCTTT.

This CDR3 is CASSRYTQSSYNSPLHF. CDR3 DNA: TGTGCCAGCAGCCGCTACACCCAGAGCTCCTATAATTCACCCCTCCACTTT. The V and J genes are TRBV7-9 and TRBJ1-6; no firm D call. The CDR3 is 17 amino acids. The germline V gene has CDR1 SEHNR and CDR2 FQNEAQ (reference sequence). V was shortened by 5 bases and J by 0 bases, with 14 bases between the two germline ends.

V and J are TRBV5-8 and TRBJ1-4; 8 nucleotides line up with TRBD1. The CDR3 covers 15 residues. With V trimmed by 4 bases and J by 7 bases, 9 bases remained unmatched. Germline lookup yields CDR1 SGHTS and CDR2 YDEGEE. CDR3 region: CASSVGQGSSEKLFF. The CDR3 DNA sequence: TGTGCCAGCAGCGTCGGACAGGGATCAAGTGAAAAACTGTTTTTT.

The chain joins TRBV27 to TRBJ2-7; 10 bases line up with TRBD2. Germline assignment: CDR1 MNHEY and CDR2 SMNVEV (reference sequence). V was clipped by 5 bases and J by 4 bases; unmatched bases: 11. The CDR3 extends over 16 amino acids. The CDR3, as DNA: TGTGCCAGCAGTCGTAAACTAGCGGGACAGGCGTACGAGCAGTACTTC. This codes for CASSRKLAGQAYEQYF.

The genes are TRBV25-1 and TRBJ2-3; D may be TRBD1 or TRBD2 (5 bases each). Germline CDR1 reads MGHDK; CDR2 reads SYGVNS. The CDR3 contains 13 residues. Between the trimmed V and J ends, which lost 8 bases and 1 base, there was a span of 10 bases. The CDR3 sequence is CASGGARTDTQYF. In DNA, the CDR3 is TGTGCCAGCGGGGGAGCCCGCACAGATACGCAGTATTTT.

This chain joins TRBV5-1 and TRBJ2-3; D may be TRBD1 (5 bases). Germline assignment: CDR1 SGHRS and CDR2 YFSETQ. With 0 bases removed from V and 3 bases from J, the gap between germline ends came to 8 bases. CDR3 length: 14 amino acids. CDR3 coding DNA: TGCGCCAGCAGCTTGGTGGCAGGGACAGATACGCAGTATTTT. This sequence encodes CASSLVAGTDTQYF.

In this sample, this clone turned up once. The gene calls are TRBV27 and TRBJ2-2; D tentatively reads TRBD1 or TRBD2 (6 bases each). The ends were cut back, 2 bases at V and 6 bases at J, with 10 bases in the middle. The CDR3 runs 14 residues. CDR1 is MNHEY and CDR2 is SMNVEV in the germline V gene (reference sequence). CDR3 DNA: TGTGCCAGCAGTTTAGGACGGGGGCCCGGGGAGCTGTTTTTT. Its translation: CASSLGRGPGELFF.

V gene TRBV6-6 combines with J gene TRBJ1-1; maybe TRBD1 (6 bases). This CDR3 has 13 residues. CDR1 MNHNY and CDR2 SVGAGI come from the germline V gene (reference sequence). V was cut by 6 bases and J by 7 bases, with 15 bases left in between. DNA for the CDR3: TGTGCCAGCAGGGACAGTACCCTGAATGAAGCTTTCTTT. Translated, it gives CASRDSTLNEAFF.

This clone was recorded a few times. Additional DNA sequences in this sample encode the identical CDR3. The gene calls are TRBV7-9 and TRBJ1-5, with 8 bases matching TRBD1. V gave up 5 bases and J gave up 1 base; unmatched junction bases: 1. From germline, CDR1 is SEHNR and CDR2 FQNEAQ (reference sequence). This CDR3 has 14 residues. The CDR3: CASSPGGSNQPQHF. The CDR3 DNA reads as TGTGCCAGCAGCCCAGGGGGCAGCAATCAGCCCCAGCATTTT.

The rearrangement joins TRBV11-1 to TRBJ2-1; TRBD1 is a possible D gene (7 bases). With 7 bases removed from V and 6 bases from J, the gap between germline ends came to 19 bases. The CDR3 loop spans 15 amino acids. Germline V lookup: CDR1 SGHAT, CDR2 FQDESV (reference sequence). The CDR3 sequence: CASTIRGPGGNEQFF. Written as DNA, the CDR3 is TGTGCCAGCACTATAAGGGGGCCCGGGGGCAATGAGCAGTTCTTC. The variable domain in full, completed from reference TRBV11-1 and TRBJ2-1, reads EAEVAQSPRYKITEKSQAVAFWCDPISGHATLYWYRQILGQGPELLVQFQDESVVDDSQLPKDRFSAERLKGVDSTLKIQPAELGDSAMYLCASTIRGPGGNEQFFGPGTRLTVL.

The CDR3 nucleotides read TGCGCCAGCAGTTCTTCCTCTGGAAACACCATATATTTT. Its translation is CASSSSSGNTIYF. The rearrangement links TRBV5-1 to TRBJ1-3; no firm D call. The CDR3 runs 13 residues. The V end was cut by 5 bases, the J end by 0 bases, with 6 bases between. Germline loops: CDR1 SGHRS, CDR2 YFSETQ.

V and J are TRBV14 and TRBJ2-1, with D perhaps given as TRBD1 or TRBD2 (5 bases each). Looked up from germline, CDR1 is SGHDN and CDR2 is FVKESK. The CDR3 is made up of 14 amino acids. V lost 4 bases, J lost 9 bases, and 16 bases lay in between. CDR3 in amino acids: CASSPPGPAIEQFF. CDR3 sequence (DNA): TGTGCCAGCAGCCCCCCGGGGCCGGCGATTGAGCAGTTCTTC.

This chain joins TRBV3-1 (or the pseudogene TRBV3-2) and TRBJ1-3; D gene ambiguous. Per the germline V gene, CDR1 is LGHDT and CDR2 is YNNKEL (reference sequence). CDR3 size: 17 residues. Between the trimmed V and J ends, which lost 4 bases and 3 bases, there was a span of 19 bases. Here the CDR3 reads CASSPATTWNRGNTIYF. CDR3 nucleotide sequence: TGTGCCAGCAGCCCCGCCACCACTTGGAACCGTGGAAACACCATATATTTT.

The chain uses TRBV2 and TRBJ1-4, with TRBD1 identical over 8 bases. Germline V lookup: CDR1 SNHLY, CDR2 FYNNEI. There are 14 residues in the CDR3. V lost 11 bases to trimming and J lost 8 bases; unmatched junction nucleotides: 13. The CDR3 region has the DNA TGTGCCGGAAAACCGACAGGGGTCTTCGAAAAACTGTTTTTT. This sequence encodes CAGKPTGVFEKLFF. The full variable domain, its missing parts supplied by reference TRBV2 and TRBJ1-4, is EPEVTQTPSHQVTQMGQEVILRCVPISNHLYFYWYRQILGQKVEFLVSFYNNEISEKSEIFDDQFSVERPDGSNFTLKIRSTKLEDSAMYFCAGKPTGVFEKLFFGSGTQLSVL.

The rearrangement links TRBV6-1 to TRBJ1-2; unclear D gene. Germline-derived CDR1 and CDR2 are MNHNS and SASEGT. CDR3 length: 10 residues. With 3 bases removed from V and 8 bases from J, the gap between germline ends came to 4 bases. CDR3 protein: CASSDWGYTF. The CDR3 DNA follows: TGTGCCAGCAGTGATTGGGGCTACACCTTC.

This CDR3 reads CASSSAERATDTQYF. CDR3 in DNA: TGTGCCAGCAGCTCCGCTGAGCGAGCCACAGATACGCAGTATTTT. The chain is built from TRBV7-8 and TRBJ2-3, with D unresolved. Trimming left V 4 bases short and J 2 bases short, with 13 bases between. Germline V gene data show CDR1 as SGHVS and CDR2 as FQNEAQ. The CDR3 totals 15 residues. Based on the CDR3 plus reference TRBV7-8 and TRBJ2-3, the full variable domain is GAGVSQSPRYKVAKRGQDVALRCDPISGHVSLFWYQQALGQGPEFLTYFQNEAQLDKSGLPSDRFFAERPEGSVSTLKIQRTQQEDSAVYLCASSSAERATDTQYFGPGTRLTVL.

The chain joins TRBV5-4 to TRBJ2-1; tentatively, D is TRBD2 (5 bases). The V and J ends lost 4 bases and 6 bases respectively, with 14 bases between them. The CDR3 consists of 14 residues. Germline V CDR1 and CDR2: SGHNT, YYREEE (reference sequence). CDR3 in DNA: TGTGCCAGCAGCCCTACCCTTACTAGCAATGAGCAGTTCTTC. It codes for CASSPTLTSNEQFF.

The rearrangement joins TRBV27 to TRBJ1-5, with unresolved D. Trimming left V 3 bases short and J 4 bases short, with 10 bases between. Germline V gene sequence: CDR1 MNHEY, CDR2 SMNVEV (reference sequence). CDR3 length: 14 amino acids. CDR3 nucleotide sequence: TGTGCCAGCAGTTTTGAACAGACTAATCAGCCCCAGCATTTT. This encodes CASSFEQTNQPQHF.

The chain carries TRBV9 and TRBJ2-3, with D uncertain. The CDR3 covers 14 residues. CDR1 and CDR2 from the germline V gene are SGDLS and YYNGEE. Trimming removed 1 base at V and 0 bases at J, with 6 bases between. In DNA form, the CDR3 reads TGTGCCAGCAGCGTACAAGCGAGCACAGATACGCAGTATTTT. Protein sequence: CASSVQASTDTQYF.